A selection of T cell receptor beta chains follows, all from one sample in a study of PD-L1 blockade in urothelial cancer. Produced via immunoSEQ multiplex PCR; TCRdb's table is partial and in-frame only. The table has 15,000 to 20,000 clones, over 75% seen once; the top ten hold roughly 1.7%. The sequencing here drew on PBMCs, taken around atezolizumab (anti-PD-L1) treatment. The receptors shown here come from a man between 45 and 60 years old with urothelial cancer. Each CDR3 is given with its conserved first and last residue. D genes are given only for firm matches. The size entry is marked missing in some rows and otherwise reads once, few, many or a size class.

>TRBJ1-1|TRBD1|.|TRBV18
TGTGCCAGCTCACCCGGGACAGGGGGTGTGAACACTGAAGCTTTCTTT
CASSPGTGGVNTEAFF
>TRBJ2-3|.|.|TRBV27
TGTGCCAGCAGTATGGGGGCTGTCACAGATACGCAGTATTTT
CASSMGAVTDTQYF
>TRBJ1-1|.|.|TRBV4-2
TGTGCCAGCAGCCAAGTGGGCGGGGGGAACACTGAAGCTTTCTTT
CASSQVGGGNTEAFF
>TRBJ2-1|TRBD2|.|TRBV30
TGTACTAGCGGGAGATCCTATGAGCAGTTCTTC
CTSGRSYEQFF
>TRBJ2-2|.|.|TRBV5-5
TGTGCCAGCAACTTGAAAGCGACAGGGAACACCGGGGAGCTGTTTTTT
CASNLKATGNTGELFF
>TRBJ2-2|TRBD1|.|TRBV25-1
TGTGCCAGCAGTAATACCGGGACAGGTGGCCCCGGGGAGCTGTTTTTT
CASSNTGTGGPGELFF
>TRBJ2-1|.|once|TRBV18
TGTGCCAGCTCACCGCCAGGGGTCACCTACAATGAGCAGTTCTTC
CASSPPGVTYNEQFF
>TRBJ1-3|TRBD1|.|TRBV7-9
TGTGCCAGCAGAAGTCCAAACACAGGGGTGGAGGGAAACACCATATATTTT
CASRSPNTGVEGNTIYF
>TRBJ2-3|.|once|TRBV29-1
TGCAGCGTTAAGACAGGCTGGGGAGCAGATACGCAGTATTTT
CSVKTGWGADTQYF
>TRBJ2-7|TRBD2|.|TRBV5-5
TGTGCCAGCAGCTTGGCGCGGGAGAAGGACTACGAGCAGTACTTC
CASSLAREKDYEQYF
>TRBJ2-2|.|.|TRBV18
TGTGCCAGCTCACCACCAACGAGAGTGACCGGGGAGCTGTTTTTT
CASSPPTRVTGELFF
>TRBJ2-7|TRBD2|.|TRBV7-8
TGTGCCAGCAGCTTACTTCCCGGGACTAGCGAAACCTACGAGCAGTACTTC
CASSLLPGTSETYEQYF
>TRBJ1-6|.|.|TRBV5-1
TGCGCCAGCAGCTTGGGGGCCCCCTCAGGGGTATCACCCCTCCACTTT
CASSLGAPSGVSPLHF
>TRBJ1-3|TRBD1|.|TRBV5-1
TGCGCCAGCAGCCACGGGACAGGGGAAGCTGGAAACACCATATATTTT
CASSHGTGEAGNTIYF
>TRBJ1-1|TRBD1|.|TRBV2
TGTGCCAGGATGAGACCCGGGACAGGGAGGGAAGCTGAAGCTTTCTTT
CARMRPGTGREAEAFF
>TRBJ2-7|.|.|TRBV2
TGTGCCAGCGGCGGGGCGTTACGCTCCTACGAGCAGTACTTC
CASGGALRSYEQYF
>TRBJ2-5|.|.|TRBV9
TGTGCCAGCAGCCCCTTCTGGGGGCCCCAAGAGACCCAGTACTTC
CASSPFWGPQETQYF
>TRBJ2-5|TRBD1|medium-sized|TRBV4-1
TGCGCCAGCAGCCAAGGGGGACAGAGACTTCTTAAAGAGGAGACCCAGTACTTC
CASSQGGQRLLKEETQYF
>TRBJ1-1|.|.|TRBV29-1
TGCAGCGTTCCGAGCGTGAACACTGAAGCTTTCTTT
CSVPSVNTEAFF
>TRBJ1-1|TRBD1|.|TRBV11-3
TGTGCCAGCAGCCCCCGACGGGACAGTGAAGCTTTCTTT
CASSPRRDSEAFF
>TRBJ2-7|TRBD1|.|TRBV10-3
TGTGCCATCAGTTCTGCCGGGACAGGGACTGGTGAGCAGTACTTC
CAISSAGTGTGEQYF
>TRBJ2-2|.|.|TRBV5-4
TGTGCCAGCAGCTTGGGAGGACAGCTGAACACCGGGGAGCTGTTTTTT
CASSLGGQLNTGELFF
>TRBJ1-5|TRBD1|.|TRBV7-2
TGTGCCAGCAGCTTCGGGACAGGGCTAAATCAGCCCCAGCATTTT
CASSFGTGLNQPQHF
>TRBJ2-4|.|.|TRBV15
TGTGCCACCAGCAGAGATAGGGAGACCGAGGGAGCCAAAAACATTCAGTACTTC
CATSRDRETEGAKNIQYF
>TRBJ1-2|.|.|TRBV18
TGTGCCAGCTCACCGGGGACAAACTATGGCTACACCTTC
CASSPGTNYGYTF
>TRBJ2-3|.|.|TRBV4-1
TGCGCCAGCAGCCCAATACACGCAGATACGCAGTATTTT
CASSPIHADTQYF
>TRBJ1-5|TRBD1|.|TRBV6-6
TGTGCCAGCACTAGACGGACAGGGGGCGCAGAGCAGCCCCAGCATTTT
CASTRRTGGAEQPQHF
>TRBJ1-2|TRBD1|.|TRBV4-1
TGCGCCAGCAGCCCCCGACAGGGCTATGGCTACACCTTC
CASSPRQGYGYTF
>TRBJ1-1|.|.|TRBV5-4
TGTGCCAGCAGCCCTATCGGGAACACTGAAGCTTTCTTT
CASSPIGNTEAFF
>TRBJ2-6|.|.|TRBV5-4
TGTGCCAGCAGCTCCTCTGATTGGGGCTTCCCCTCTGGGGCCAACGTCCTGACTTTC
CASSSSDWGFPSGANVLTF
>TRBJ1-1|TRBD1|.|TRBV27
TGTGCCAGCAGAACCCAAGTCAGGGGGGTAGGGGCTGAAGCTTTCTTT
CASRTQVRGVGAEAFF
>TRBJ1-1|TRBD1|.|TRBV11-2
TGTGCCAGCAGCCGATCTAGGACAGGGAATATAGAAGCTTTCTTT
CASSRSRTGNIEAFF
>TRBJ2-5|.|.|TRBV30
TGTGCCTGGAGCCAGGGGGGATGGGAGACCCAGTACTTC
CAWSQGGWETQYF
>TRBJ2-3|.|.|TRBV5-5
TGTGCCAGCAGCTATTTATTCCCGACTGGCACAGATACGCAGTATTTT
CASSYLFPTGTDTQYF
>TRBJ2-5|TRBD2|.|TRBV5-1
TGCGCCAGCAGCTCGCCGACTAGCGGGCTACGATGGACCCAGTACTTC
CASSSPTSGLRWTQYF
>TRBJ2-7|TRBD1|.|TRBV5-1
TGCGCCAGCAGCTCGGGACAGAACTACGAGCAGTACTTC
CASSSGQNYEQYF
>TRBJ1-2|TRBD1|.|TRBV6-1
TGTGCCAGCAACGGCCCGACAGGGAACTATGGCTACACCTTC
CASNGPTGNYGYTF
>TRBJ2-7|.|.|TRBV7-9
TGTGCCAGCAGCTCCCCCGGGACTTCGTCCGAGCAGTACTTC
CASSSPGTSSEQYF
>TRBJ1-1|.|.|TRBV28
TGTGCCAGCAGGCCTCCAGTGAACACTGAAGCTTTCTTT
CASRPPVNTEAFF
>TRBJ1-1|.|.|TRBV2
TGTGCCAGCACCCCGTTGGACAGGAACACTGAAGCTTTCTTT
CASTPLDRNTEAFF
>TRBJ1-6|.|once|TRBV2
TGTGCCAGCAGTCGGGTTTCGGATAATTCACCCCTCCACTTT
CASSRVSDNSPLHF
>TRBJ2-1|TRBD2|.|TRBV5-8
TGTGCCAGCAGCTTGGGGGTAGCGGGAGTGTCCTACAATGAGCAGTTCTTC
CASSLGVAGVSYNEQFF